What follows are 15 T cell receptor beta chains derived from one specimen sequenced in a study of vaccination effects on CD4 cells after COVID-19. Once cultured for roughly nine days, the cells underwent separation to obtain CD4+ T cells. All participants had two doses of either the BNT162b2 or mRNA-1273 vaccine. No antigens are known for them. Only in-frame clones appear in the TCRdb table, and some are missing; sequencing was by immunoSEQ multiplex PCR. The sample yields some 69,000 clones, 73% seen once. The starting material was CD4+ T cells from PBMCs cultured without peptide, obtained after COVID-19 vaccination. The source of these receptors is a human donor who received a COVID-19 vaccine.

The J gene is TRBJ1-3, the V gene TRBV11-2, with a tentative D call TRBD1 (5 bases). The CDR3 length is 17 residues. Trimming pared 3 bases from V and 0 bases from J, leaving 15 bases between. The germline CDR1 and CDR2 sequences are SGHAT and FQNNGV. In nucleotides, the CDR3 is TGTGCCAGCAGCTTCTCTGGGACGCGGTTCTCTGGAAACACCATATATTTT. Its translation is CASSFSGTRFSGNTIYF.

CDR3: CASSPGLINTGELFF. As DNA, the CDR3 is TGTGCCAGCTCACCTGGACTCATAAACACCGGGGAGCTGTTTTTT. The rearrangement links TRBV18 to TRBJ2-2, with D perhaps matching TRBD2 (5 bases). CDR1 KGHSH and CDR2 LQKENI come from the germline V gene. The germline V and J ends were trimmed by 3 bases and 2 bases, with 10 bases remaining between them. The CDR3 loop spans 15 amino acids.

This sequence joins TRBV24-1 and TRBJ2-7; D is perhaps TRBD1 or TRBD2 (5 bases each). Germline CDR1 KGHDR, CDR2 SFDVKD. V was pared by 8 bases and J by 3 bases, with 19 bases between. This CDR3 has 15 residues. CDR3 region: CATKLSGTANYEQYV. CDR3 in DNA: TGTGCCACCAAGTTATCCGGGACGGCTAACTACGAGCAGTACGTC.

The genes are TRBV5-6 and TRBJ2-7; 7 nucleotides line up with TRBD1. This CDR3 is built from 16 residues. CDR1 is SGHDT, CDR2 YYEEEE, per germline. V was pared by 5 bases and J by 1 base, with 12 bases of the junction left unmatched. The CDR3 reads CASRRDRAPDSYEQYV. The CDR3 DNA sequence: TGTGCCAGCAGGAGAGACAGGGCCCCGGATTCCTACGAGCAGTACGTC.

V and J are TRBV5-1 and TRBJ1-2; weak D call: TRBD1 (6 bases). The ends were cut back, 5 bases at V and 6 bases at J, with 29 bases in the middle. This CDR3 has 18 amino acids. Germline CDR1 reads SGHRS; CDR2 reads YFSETQ. The CDR3 nucleotides are TGCGCCAGCAGATCGCGGGGGCTAACGCAAGGAGCCTTGGATGGCTACACCTTC. This translates into CASRSRGLTQGALDGYTF.

The V call is TRBV3-1 (or the pseudogene TRBV3-2), the J call TRBJ2-2; D is undetermined. The CDR3 contains 13 residues. The V and J ends lost 0 bases and 6 bases respectively, with 5 bases between them. Germline V lookup: CDR1 LGHDT, CDR2 YNNKEL (reference sequence). CDR3 loop: CASSQEVSGELFF. In DNA, the CDR3 is TGTGCCAGCAGCCAAGAAGTGTCCGGGGAGCTGTTTTTT.

This clone has only one observation. V is TRBV27 and J is TRBJ1-1, with TRBD1 matching 8 bases. There are 14 residues in the CDR3. With V trimmed by 5 bases and J by 10 bases, 12 bases remained unmatched. In germline, CDR1 is MNHEY, CDR2 SMNVEV (reference sequence). Here the CDR3 reads CASSPDRVTLTAFF. CDR3 in DNA: TGTGCCAGCAGTCCGGACAGGGTAACACTGACAGCTTTCTTT.

The rearrangement uses TRBV6-5 and TRBJ1-2, with D maybe TRBD1 (5 bases). The CDR3 runs to 14 residues. Germline loops: CDR1 MNHEY, CDR2 SVGAGI. V was pared by 2 bases and J by 4 bases, with 11 bases between. This chain's CDR3 is CASSYQGLRYGYTF. The CDR3 bases are TGTGCCAGCAGTTACCAGGGCCTTCGCTATGGCTACACCTTC.

The chain couples TRBV13 to TRBJ1-6, with D unresolved. Germline V gene data show CDR1 as PRHDT and CDR2 as FYEKMQ (reference sequence). V was clipped by 3 bases and J by 6 bases, with 12 bases between them. There are 15 residues in the CDR3. CDR3 sequence: CASSFAGRPNSPLHF. CDR3 in DNA: TGTGCCAGCAGCTTTGCAGGACGGCCTAATTCACCCCTCCACTTT.

The chain joins TRBV9 to TRBJ1-2; a weak D match, TRBD1 (6 bases). With 4 bases removed from V and 2 bases from J, the gap between germline ends came to 18 bases. CDR1 is SGDLS, CDR2 YYNGEE, per germline. The CDR3 is 16 residues long. CDR3 coding DNA: TGTGCCAGCAGCCCCTTCTGGCGGGGGGCGAACTATGGCTACACCTTC. It specifies CASSPFWRGANYGYTF. Drawing the rest from reference TRBV9 and TRBJ1-2, the complete variable domain is DSGVTQTPKHLITATGQRVTLRCSPRSGDLSVYWYQQSLDQGLQFLIQYYNGEERAKGNILERFSAQQFPDLHSELNLSSLELGDSALYFCASSPFWRGANYGYTFGSGTRLTVV.

The rearrangement links TRBV18 to TRBJ2-5; D perhaps matches TRBD1 (5 bases). Germline V gene lookup returns CDR1 KGHSH and CDR2 LQKENI. Trimming cost V 3 bases and J 5 bases, with 13 bases left between them. This CDR3 is 14 amino acids long. CDR3 DNA sequence: TGTGCCAGCTCACCCTATGGGCCAGGGGAGACCCAGTACTTC. Protein sequence: CASSPYGPGETQYF.

The chain carries TRBV6-2 or TRBV6-3 and TRBJ2-1; D is unresolved. V was shortened by 4 bases and J by 4 bases, with 14 bases between the two germline ends. CDR1 MNHEY and CDR2 SVGEGT come from the germline V gene. There are 15 residues in the CDR3. This chain's CDR3 is CASSFQMNSYNEQFF. The CDR3 nucleotides read TGTGCCAGCAGTTTCCAGATGAATTCATACAATGAGCAGTTCTTC.

This clone showed up just once. The genes are TRBV6-6 and TRBJ2-2, with 7 nucleotides matching TRBD1. Trimming took 6 bases from V and 4 from J; bases not matched to a gene: 8. The germline V gene has CDR1 MNHNY and CDR2 SVGAGI (reference sequence). The CDR3 length is 15 residues. The CDR3 DNA sequence: TGTGCCAGCAGCGAAAAGACAGGGATCACCGGGGAGCTGTTTTTT. It is translated as CASSEKTGITGELFF.

Only a few counts were recorded for this clone. The chain recombines TRBV10-3 with TRBJ2-1; TRBD2 matches 12 bases. J gave up 4 bases and V 3 bases, and 4 bases lay outside the gene matches. Germline V lookup: CDR1 ENHRY, CDR2 SYGVKD. The CDR3 is 16 amino acids. The DNA for the CDR3 is TGTGCCATCAGTGACCCTGGACTAGCGGGATACAATGAGCAGTTCTTC. Translating it yields CAISDPGLAGYNEQFF.

This clone came up a few times. The chain links TRBV5-8 to TRBJ1-1; D is ambiguous. Germline V gene lookup returns CDR1 SGHTS and CDR2 YDEGEE. Between the trimmed V and J ends, which lost 2 bases and 2 bases, there was a span of 7 bases. This CDR3 comprises 13 residues. The CDR3 DNA sequence: TGTGCCAGCAGCTTTCGGGCTAACACTGAAGCTTTCTTT. Protein: CASSFRANTEAFF.